This T cell receptor (beta chain) emerged from a study of beta chain features in type 1 diabetes. A few counts support this clone. Sequenced material consisted of expressed TCRB transcripts (all of the isolated RNA was reverse transcribed). The data were produced by immunoSEQ multiplex PCR, yet TCRdb's version contains in-frame clones alone and is incomplete. Here the sample spans about 930,000 clones, about 17% being singletons. V was pared by 1 base and J by 8 bases, with 15 bases between. The CDR3 spans 15 residues. CDR1 is SGHVS and CDR2 is FNYEAQ in the germline V gene. The genes are TRBV7-6 and TRBJ2-1; perhaps TRBD2 as D (6 bases). The sequenced material came from naive CD4+ T cells from blood. The TCR originated in a woman between 18 and 29 years old in good health. For the CDR3, the DNA is TGTGCCAGCAGCTTAGTTGTCGGGAGAGCCGATGAGCAGTTCTTC. It codes for CASSLVVGRADEQFF.